The subject of this entry is one T cell receptor beta chain. The sample originates from a study of blood T cells in healthy people across ages. About 9.9 milliliters of peripheral blood were drawn from each donor. Primers used in a second PCR of roughly 7 to 12 cycles were a sample-barcoded 5' primer and a J-beta primer mix. With 12 random nucleotides, a template-switch adaptor tagged each individual cDNA molecule. One entry per CDR3 protein, called by TCRdb with MiXCR from the 5' RACE reads. Here the sample spans approximately 780,000 distinct CDR3 sequences, approximately 24% being singletons. Trimming removed 1 base from V and 5 bases from J; junction bases left unmatched: 11. The length of the CDR3 is 15 residues. The germline CDR1 and CDR2 sequences are DFQATT and SNEGSKA (reference sequence). These sequences were also reported in another study, on T cells of mothers and their children. From that second work: Material was donated by three healthy Caucasian mothers and their six children. In the second PCR, M1S primer introduced barcodes and 2-4 random bases.

Sequencing was carried out using blood. This receptor was obtained from a boy younger than 18 in good health. This chain connects TRBV20-1 to TRBJ2-7, with 7 bases identical to TRBD2. This CDR3 is CSARASGAVGDEQYF. CDR3 bases: TGCAGTGCTAGAGCTAGCGGTGCGGTGGGAGACGAGCAGTACTTC.